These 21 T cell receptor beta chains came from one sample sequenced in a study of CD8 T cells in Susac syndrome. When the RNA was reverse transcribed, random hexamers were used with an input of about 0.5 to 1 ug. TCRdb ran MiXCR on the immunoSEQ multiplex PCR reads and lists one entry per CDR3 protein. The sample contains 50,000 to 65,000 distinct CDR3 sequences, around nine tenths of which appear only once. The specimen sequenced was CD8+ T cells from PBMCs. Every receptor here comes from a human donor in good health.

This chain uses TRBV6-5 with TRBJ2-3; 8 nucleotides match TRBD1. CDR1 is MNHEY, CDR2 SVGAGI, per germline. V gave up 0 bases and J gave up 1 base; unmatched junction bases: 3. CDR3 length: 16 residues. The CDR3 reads CASSYSGGQGTDTQYF. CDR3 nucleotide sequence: TGTGCCAGCAGTTACTCGGGGGGACAGGGCACAGATACGCAGTATTTT.

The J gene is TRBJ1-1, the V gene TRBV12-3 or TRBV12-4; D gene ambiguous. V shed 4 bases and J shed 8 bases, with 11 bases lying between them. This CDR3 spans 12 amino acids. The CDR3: CASSSRVTEAFF. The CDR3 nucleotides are TGTGCCAGCAGTTCTAGGGTTACGGAAGCTTTCTTT.

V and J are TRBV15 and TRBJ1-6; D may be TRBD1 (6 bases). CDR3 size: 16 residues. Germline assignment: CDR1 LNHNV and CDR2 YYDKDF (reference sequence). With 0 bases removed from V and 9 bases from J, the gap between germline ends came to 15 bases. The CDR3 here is CATSRDLGALISPLHF. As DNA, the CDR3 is TGTGCCACCAGCAGAGATTTGGGGGCATTAATTTCACCCCTCCACTTT.

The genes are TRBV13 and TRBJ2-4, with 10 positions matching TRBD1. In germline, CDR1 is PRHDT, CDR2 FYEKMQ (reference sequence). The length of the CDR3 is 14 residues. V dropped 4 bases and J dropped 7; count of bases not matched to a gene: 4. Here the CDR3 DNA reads TGTGCCAGCAGCTGGGACAGGGGACGCAACATTCAGTACTTC. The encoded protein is CASSWDRGRNIQYF.

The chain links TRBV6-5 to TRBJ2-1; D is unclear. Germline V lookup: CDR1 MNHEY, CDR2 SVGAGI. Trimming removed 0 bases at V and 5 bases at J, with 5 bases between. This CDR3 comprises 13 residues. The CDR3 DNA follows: TGTGCCAGCAGTTACTCGCAGGACAATGAGCAGTTCTTC. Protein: CASSYSQDNEQFF.

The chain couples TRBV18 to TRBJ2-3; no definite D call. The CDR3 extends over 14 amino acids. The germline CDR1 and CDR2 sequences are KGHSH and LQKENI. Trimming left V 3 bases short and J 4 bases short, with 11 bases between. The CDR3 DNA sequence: TGTGCCAGCTCACCCCCCGACCTCCCAGATACGCAGTATTTT. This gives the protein CASSPPDLPDTQYF. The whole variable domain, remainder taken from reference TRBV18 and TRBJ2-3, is NAGVMQNPRHLVRRRGQEARLRCSPMKGHSHVYWYRQLPEEGLKFMVYLQKENIIDESGMPKERFSAEFPKEGPSILRIQQVVRGDSAAYFCASSPPDLPDTQYFGPGTRLTVL.

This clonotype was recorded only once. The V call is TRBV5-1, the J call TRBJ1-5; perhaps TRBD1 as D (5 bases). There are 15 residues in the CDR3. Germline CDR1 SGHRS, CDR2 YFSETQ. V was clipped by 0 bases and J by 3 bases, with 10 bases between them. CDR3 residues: CASSLDDSFNQPQHF. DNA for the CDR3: TGCGCCAGCAGCTTGGACGACAGCTTCAATCAGCCCCAGCATTTT.

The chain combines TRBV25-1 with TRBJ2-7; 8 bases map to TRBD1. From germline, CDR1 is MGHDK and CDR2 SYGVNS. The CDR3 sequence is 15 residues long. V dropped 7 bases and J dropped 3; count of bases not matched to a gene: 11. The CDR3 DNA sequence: TGTGCCAGCACCCAACTTTCGGGGACAGGCTACGAGCAGTACTTC. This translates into CASTQLSGTGYEQYF.

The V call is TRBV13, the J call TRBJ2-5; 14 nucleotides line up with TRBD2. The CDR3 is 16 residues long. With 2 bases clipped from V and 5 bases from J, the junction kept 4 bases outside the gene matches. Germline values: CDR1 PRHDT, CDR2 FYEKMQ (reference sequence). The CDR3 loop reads CASSLRLAGGQETQYF. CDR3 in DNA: TGTGCCAGCAGCTTACGACTAGCGGGGGGGCAGGAGACCCAGTACTTC.

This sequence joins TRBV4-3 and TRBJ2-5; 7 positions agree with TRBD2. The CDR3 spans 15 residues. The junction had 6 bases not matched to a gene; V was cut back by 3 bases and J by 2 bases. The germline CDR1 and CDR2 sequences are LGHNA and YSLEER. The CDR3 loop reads CASSQGRLAQETQYF. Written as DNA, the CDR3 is TGCGCCAGCAGCCAGGGTAGACTAGCACAAGAGACCCAGTACTTC.

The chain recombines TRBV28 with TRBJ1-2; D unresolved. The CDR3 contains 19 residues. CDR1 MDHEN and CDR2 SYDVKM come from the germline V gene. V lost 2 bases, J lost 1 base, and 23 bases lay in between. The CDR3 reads CASSLRARRNTLLNYGYTF. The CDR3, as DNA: TGTGCCAGCAGTTTAAGGGCAAGACGGAATACCCTACTTAACTATGGCTACACCTTC.

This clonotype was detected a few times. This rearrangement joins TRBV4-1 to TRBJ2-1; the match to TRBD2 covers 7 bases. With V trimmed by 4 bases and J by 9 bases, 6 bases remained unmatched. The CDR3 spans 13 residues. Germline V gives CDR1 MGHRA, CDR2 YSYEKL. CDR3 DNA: TGCGCCAGCAGCCCGACTAGCTCGGGTGAGCAGTTCTTC. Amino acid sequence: CASSPTSSGEQFF.

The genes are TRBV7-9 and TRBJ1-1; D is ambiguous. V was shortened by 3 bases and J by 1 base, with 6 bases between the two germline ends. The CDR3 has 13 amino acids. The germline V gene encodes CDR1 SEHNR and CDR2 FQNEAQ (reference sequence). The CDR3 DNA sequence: TGTGCCAGCAGCTTTATACAGAACACTGAAGCTTTCTTT. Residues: CASSFIQNTEAFF.

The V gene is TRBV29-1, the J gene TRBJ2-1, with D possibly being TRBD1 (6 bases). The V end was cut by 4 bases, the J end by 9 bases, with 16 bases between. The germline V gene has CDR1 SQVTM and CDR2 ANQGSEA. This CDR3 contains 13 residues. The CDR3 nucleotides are TGCAGCGTTGGAGCAGGGGATTTCCCTGAGCAGTTCTTC. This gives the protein CSVGAGDFPEQFF.

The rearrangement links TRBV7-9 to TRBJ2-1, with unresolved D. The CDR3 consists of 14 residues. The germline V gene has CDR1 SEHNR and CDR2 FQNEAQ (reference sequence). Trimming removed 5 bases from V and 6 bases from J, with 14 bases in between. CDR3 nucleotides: TGTGCCAGCAGCCCTAGTTTGGCCTCCAATGAGCAGTTCTTC. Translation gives CASSPSLASNEQFF. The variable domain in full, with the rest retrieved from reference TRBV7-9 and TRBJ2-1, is DTGVSQNPRHKITKRGQNVTFRCDPISEHNRLYWYRQTLGQGPEFLTYFQNEAQLEKSRLLSDRFSAERPKGSFSTLEIQRTEQGDSAMYLCASSPSLASNEQFFGPGTRLTVL.

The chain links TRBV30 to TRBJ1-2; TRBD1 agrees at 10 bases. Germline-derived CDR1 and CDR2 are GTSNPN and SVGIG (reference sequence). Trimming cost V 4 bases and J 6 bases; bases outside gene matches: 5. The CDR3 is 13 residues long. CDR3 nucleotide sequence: TGTGCCTGGAACACCGGGACAGGGGATGGCTACACCTTC. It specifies CAWNTGTGDGYTF.

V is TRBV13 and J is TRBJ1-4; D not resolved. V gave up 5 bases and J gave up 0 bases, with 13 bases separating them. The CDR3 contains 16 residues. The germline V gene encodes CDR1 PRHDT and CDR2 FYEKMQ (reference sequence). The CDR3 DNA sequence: TGTGCCAGCAGCCCAGTAGGCGGACCAACTAATGAAAAACTGTTTTTT. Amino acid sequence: CASSPVGGPTNEKLFF.

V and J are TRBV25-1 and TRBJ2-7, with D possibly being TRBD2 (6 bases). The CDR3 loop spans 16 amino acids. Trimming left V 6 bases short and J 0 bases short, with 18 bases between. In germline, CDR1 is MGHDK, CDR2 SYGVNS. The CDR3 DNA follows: TGTGCCAGCAGGGGGAGGTTCCGGGAGAGCTCCTACGAGCAGTACTTC. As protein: CASRGRFRESSYEQYF.

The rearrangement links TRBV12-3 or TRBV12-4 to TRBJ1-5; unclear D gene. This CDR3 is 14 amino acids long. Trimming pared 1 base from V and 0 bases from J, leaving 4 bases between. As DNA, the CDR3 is TGTGCCAGCAGTTTAGGATCTAGCAATCAGCCCCAGCATTTT. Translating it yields CASSLGSSNQPQHF.

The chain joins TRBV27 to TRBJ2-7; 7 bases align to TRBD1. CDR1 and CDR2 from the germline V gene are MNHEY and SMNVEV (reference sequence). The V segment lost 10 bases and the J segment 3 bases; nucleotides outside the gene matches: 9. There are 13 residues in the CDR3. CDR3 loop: CAIGDSINYEQYF. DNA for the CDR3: TGTGCCATCGGGGACAGCATAAACTACGAGCAGTACTTC.

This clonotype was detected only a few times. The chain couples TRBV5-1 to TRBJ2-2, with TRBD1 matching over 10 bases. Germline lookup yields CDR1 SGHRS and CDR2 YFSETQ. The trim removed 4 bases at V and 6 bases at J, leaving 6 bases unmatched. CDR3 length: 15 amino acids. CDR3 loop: CASSATGGWSGELFF. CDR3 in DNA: TGCGCCAGCAGCGCGACAGGGGGCTGGTCCGGGGAGCTGTTTTTT.